Detailed here is one T cell receptor (beta chain). The data originate from a study of cytomegalovirus exposure and HLA in healthy donors. A multiplex PCR was run with 60 Vbeta primers and 13 Jbeta primers. The protocol was immunoSEQ multiplex PCR, while the TCRdb copy is restricted to in-frame clones and leaves out a portion. This table holds over 150,000 clones, roughly 80% found once. V was clipped by 5 bases and J by 6 bases, with 11 bases between them. Germline V gene lookup returns CDR1 MNHEY and CDR2 SMNVEV (reference sequence). The CDR3 totals 13 residues. This clonotype was obtained from a man younger than 35 in good health and CMV-seronegative. The sequenced sample consisted of PBMCs. V is TRBV27 and J is TRBJ1-5, with D unresolved. The CDR3 loop is CASSLHLSQPQHF. DNA of the CDR3: TGTGCCAGCAGTCTCCACCTCAGTCAGCCCCAGCATTTT.